This entry lists 6 T cell receptor beta chains sequenced from one sample in a study of early T cells in non-severe SARS-CoV-2 infection. TCRdb passed the 5' RACE reads through MiXCR, listing each CDR3 protein once. The table includes some 66,000 distinct CDR3 sequences, approximately 12% detected once. The sequencing input was whole blood. The source is an adult who was a healthcare worker with PCR-confirmed SARS-CoV-2 infection or an uninfected control (not recorded which).

In this sample, this clonotype turned up a few times. V usage is TRBV20-1 and J usage is TRBJ2-5, with D possibly being TRBD1 (6 bases). CDR3 length: 12 residues. V lost 6 bases, J lost 7 bases, and 15 bases lay in between. CDR1 is DFQATT, CDR2 SNEGSKA, per germline (reference sequence). The CDR3, as DNA: TGCAGTGCGAAGACAGGTACTTCGACCCAGTACTTC. Translating gives CSAKTGTSTQYF.

There are many counts of this clonotype. The chain is built from TRBV5-4 and TRBJ1-4, with D possibly TRBD1 on 5 matching bases. Germline CDR1 SGHNT, CDR2 YYREEE (reference sequence). The germline V and J ends were trimmed by 3 bases and 5 bases, with 8 bases remaining between them. The CDR3 is 13 residues long. The CDR3 DNA follows: TGTGCCAGCAGCTATGACAGAAATGAAAAACTGTTTTTT. Translation: CASSYDRNEKLFF.

This clonotype was detected many times. V is TRBV5-6 and J is TRBJ2-5, with D perhaps matching TRBD1 (6 bases). The CDR3 spans 17 residues. Germline V gene sequence: CDR1 SGHDT, CDR2 YYEEEE. The germline V and J ends were trimmed by 7 bases and 4 bases, with 26 bases remaining between them. CDR3 nucleotides: TGTGCCAGCGGCGACGGGCCCGCAGGGGTCTTCGGAGAGACCCAGTACTTC. Residues: CASGDGPAGVFGETQYF. Combining the CDR3 with reference TRBV5-6 and TRBJ2-5 gives the whole variable domain DAGVTQSPTHLIKTRGQQVTLRCSPKSGHDTVSWYQQALGQGPQFIFQYYEEEERQRGNFPDRFSGHQFPNYSSELNVNALLLGDSALYLCASGDGPAGVFGETQYFGPGTRLLVL.

In its sample, this clonotype was seen many times. This rearrangement joins TRBV7-9 to TRBJ1-1; 7 bases align to TRBD1. Germline V gene data show CDR1 as SEHNR and CDR2 as FQNEAQ (reference sequence). This CDR3 has 13 amino acids. With 8 bases clipped from V and 4 bases from J, the junction kept 7 bases outside the gene matches. The CDR3 here is CASGTEKITEAFF. As DNA, the CDR3 is TGTGCCAGCGGGACAGAAAAAATCACTGAAGCTTTCTTT.

The CDR3 nucleotides are TGCGCCAGCAGCCAAGGGTCCCCGATTTTGGCTAATGAAAAACTGTTTTTT. Protein: CASSQGSPILANEKLFF. The chain uses TRBV4-3 and TRBJ1-4; D uncertain. V was shortened by 1 base and J by 3 bases, with 15 bases between the two germline ends. The CDR3 extends over 17 amino acids. Germline values: CDR1 LGHNA, CDR2 YSLEER.

This clonotype showed up many times. The V gene is TRBV28, the J gene TRBJ1-1; possible D gene TRBD1, 6 bases. The CDR3 spans 13 residues. The germline gives CDR1 MDHEN, CDR2 SYDVKM. CDR3 sequence: CAAGGRMNTEAFF. DNA of the CDR3: TGTGCTGCGGGGGGGCGGATGAACACTGAAGCTTTCTTT.